The 14 T cell receptor beta chains below were found in one sample sequenced in a study of T cell responses to AZD1222 COVID-19 vaccine. Using immunoSEQ multiplex PCR, the repertoire was profiled, and TCRdb retains in-frame clones only, with some absent. The table has approximately 100,000 clones, around 90% seen once. The material was peripheral blood, obtained on day 0 of AZD1222 vaccination. The receptor source for this set is an adult in good health.

The count of this clone is one. The gene calls are TRBV4-1 and TRBJ1-3; D is unresolved. V was shortened by 1 base and J by 0 bases, with 4 bases between the two germline ends. Germline V CDR1 and CDR2: MGHRA, YSYEKL. The CDR3 is 14 residues long. The CDR3 region has the DNA TGCGCCAGCAGCCAAGGGTACTCTGGAAACACCATATATTTT. Amino acids: CASSQGYSGNTIYF.

As DNA, the CDR3 is TGTGCCAGCAGCTACGGTGGGAAGCCTGAAGCTTTCTTT. Protein product: CASSYGGKPEAFF. This sequence joins TRBV28 and TRBJ1-1; the D is unclear. CDR3 length equals 13 residues. V shed 6 bases and J shed 6 bases, with 14 bases lying between them. In germline, CDR1 is MDHEN, CDR2 SYDVKM. The full variable domain, completed using reference TRBV28 and TRBJ1-1, is DVKVTQSSRYLVKRTGEKVFLECVQDMDHENMFWYRQDPGLGLRLIYFSYDVKMKEKGDIPEGYSVSREKKERFSLILESASTNQTSMYLCASSYGGKPEAFFGQGTRLTVV.

The chain is built from TRBV5-8 and TRBJ2-7, with a possible D match to TRBD2 (5 bases). The ends were cut back, 3 bases at V and 6 bases at J, with 13 bases in the middle. There are 13 residues in the CDR3. Germline assignment: CDR1 SGHTS and CDR2 YDEGEE. This CDR3 is CASSYSDRGEQYF. The CDR3, as DNA: TGTGCCAGCAGCTACTCGGACCGGGGCGAGCAGTACTTC.

The J gene is TRBJ2-5, the V gene TRBV7-2, with TRBD2 matching 14 bases. This CDR3 contains 15 residues. J was trimmed by 5 bases and V by 5 bases; bases with no gene match: 4. From germline, CDR1 is SGHTA and CDR2 FQGNSA. In DNA form, the CDR3 reads TGTGCCAGCAGCCCAAGGACTAGCGGGAGGGAGACCCAGTACTTC. Translated: CASSPRTSGRETQYF.

V usage is TRBV3-1 (or the pseudogene TRBV3-2) and J usage is TRBJ1-5; D possibly corresponds to TRBD1 (5 bases). The CDR3 totals 15 residues. V was pared by 4 bases and J by 9 bases, with 19 bases between. The germline V gene encodes CDR1 LGHDT and CDR2 YNNKEL (reference sequence). CDR3 loop: CASSLVAGTSWPQHF. For the CDR3, the DNA is TGTGCCAGCAGCCTTGTAGCGGGGACTTCTTGGCCCCAGCATTTT.

This clone was recorded once. V usage is TRBV5-4 and J usage is TRBJ2-5; the D is unclear. The CDR3 is 15 residues long. Germline V lookup: CDR1 SGHNT, CDR2 YYREEE (reference sequence). The V and J ends lost 0 bases and 2 bases respectively, with 11 bases between them. The CDR3 DNA reads TGTGCCAGCAGCTTGGGAGGTCGCGGACAAGAGACCCAGTACTTC. It codes for CASSLGGRGQETQYF.

J is TRBJ1-1 and V is TRBV14; TRBD1 might be the D (5 bases). Germline V gene data show CDR1 as SGHDN and CDR2 as FVKESK. The CDR3 runs to 13 residues. The V end was cut by 4 bases, the J end by 2 bases, with 8 bases between. In DNA, the CDR3 is TGTGCCAGCAGCCGACAGATAAACACTGAAGCTTTCTTT. Encoded protein: CASSRQINTEAFF. The full variable domain, completed using reference TRBV14 and TRBJ1-1, is EAGVTQFPSHSVIEKGQTVTLRCDPISGHDNLYWYRRVMGKEIKFLLHFVKESKQDESGMPNNRFLAERTGGTYSTLKVQPAELEDSGVYFCASSRQINTEAFFGQGTRLTVV.

The chain carries TRBV27 and TRBJ2-2; D is undetermined. Trimming took 6 bases from V and 0 from J, leaving 14 bases between them. CDR1 is MNHEY and CDR2 is SMNVEV in the germline V gene (reference sequence). The CDR3 totals 16 residues. CDR3 in amino acids: CASRSFGGANTGELFF. CDR3 nucleotide sequence: TGTGCCAGCAGATCGTTTGGCGGAGCGAACACCGGGGAGCTGTTTTTT.

The rearrangement joins TRBV7-9 to TRBJ2-3; 16 bases map to TRBD2. The CDR3 consists of 18 residues. Losses at the gene ends were 2 bases for V and 6 bases for J; bases not matched to a gene: 8. Germline V lookup: CDR1 SEHNR, CDR2 FQNEAQ (reference sequence). The CDR3 region is CASSLTGTSGGARDTQYF. Written as DNA, the CDR3 is TGTGCCAGCAGCTTAACCGGGACTAGCGGGGGGGCCAGGGATACGCAGTATTTT. Supplemented by reference TRBV7-9 and TRBJ2-3, the full variable domain reads DTGVSQNPRHKITKRGQNVTFRCDPISEHNRLYWYRQTLGQGPEFLTYFQNEAQLEKSRLLSDRFSAERPKGSFSTLEIQRTEQGDSAMYLCASSLTGTSGGARDTQYFGPGTRLTVL.

In DNA, the CDR3 is TGTGCCACCAGTGGGCAGGGATCGTACCAGCCCCAGCATTTT. This translates into CATSGQGSYQPQHF. This chain uses TRBV24-1 with TRBJ1-5; D is possibly TRBD1 (5 bases). The CDR3 covers 14 residues. V lost 5 bases, J lost 7 bases, and 14 bases lay in between. Germline-derived CDR1 and CDR2 are KGHDR and SFDVKD.

The genes are TRBV30 and TRBJ2-2, with a tentative D call TRBD2 (5 bases). V lost 4 bases to trimming and J lost 2 bases, with 14 bases between them. The CDR3 loop spans 15 amino acids. Germline V gives CDR1 GTSNPN, CDR2 SVGIG (reference sequence). The CDR3 sequence is CAWMEVPQNTGELFF. Here the CDR3 DNA reads TGTGCCTGGATGGAGGTACCGCAAAACACCGGGGAGCTGTTTTTT.

The chain recombines TRBV28 with TRBJ1-3; 8 nucleotides line up with TRBD1. The germline V gene has CDR1 MDHEN and CDR2 SYDVKM. The CDR3 runs to 17 residues. With V trimmed by 4 bases and J by 0 bases, 8 bases remained unmatched. The CDR3 region is CASSSGPGQVSGNTIYF. The CDR3 nucleotides read TGTGCCAGCAGTTCCGGGCCGGGACAGGTCTCTGGAAACACCATATATTTT.

This chain links TRBV29-1 with TRBJ2-3; D perhaps matches TRBD2 (5 bases). Germline V lookup: CDR1 SQVTM, CDR2 ANQGSEA. The CDR3 is 13 residues long. V lost 7 bases and J lost 1, with 12 bases in between. The CDR3 DNA reads TGCAGCGCCGGGGATATAGGCACAGATACGCAGTATTTT. As protein: CSAGDIGTDTQYF.

This chain uses TRBV6-5 with TRBJ2-7; 8 bases are a match to TRBD1. Trimming took 0 bases from V and 7 from J; bases not matched to a gene: 11. The length of the CDR3 is 16 residues. CDR1 and CDR2 (germline): MNHEY, SVGAGI. CDR3 DNA: TGTGCCAGCAGTTACTCAGGAACAGGGGGTTTGTGGGAGCAGTACTTC. Its translation is CASSYSGTGGLWEQYF.